The next 13 T cell receptor beta chains were all read from a single sample in a study of cytomegalovirus exposure and HLA in healthy donors (dated by TCRdb to 2016 to 2017). Library preparation employed the immunoSEQ multiplex PCR assay. For the multiplex PCR, a mixture combining 60 forward primers for TCR Vbeta segments and 13 reverse primers for TCR Jbeta segments was used. TCRdb limited this immuneACCESS table to in-frame rearrangements with V and J called. A share of clones is missing; checked studies link under half to unresolved V genes, and the rest is unexplained. Recorded for this sample are about 60,000 clones; about 73% of them occurred a single time. Less than 20% of the sample rests with the top ten. The sequencing sample was made of PBMCs. The receptors derive from a woman in her sixties or seventies in good health and CMV-seropositive.

V usage is TRBV5-4 and J usage is TRBJ1-2; no definite D call. Deletions cut 0 bases from V and 0 bases from J, with 15 bases between. The CDR3 is 17 amino acids. Germline CDR1 is SGHNT and CDR2 is YYREEE (reference sequence). CDR3 sequence: CASSLGAATEPNYGYTF. DNA of the CDR3: TGTGCCAGCAGCTTGGGGGCCGCGACGGAACCTAACTATGGCTACACCTTC.

The rearrangement links TRBV4-3 to TRBJ1-5, with 11 bases lining up with TRBD1. Trimming at V came to 0 bases and at J to 7 bases, leaving 8 bases not matched to a gene. CDR1 LGHNA and CDR2 YSLEER come from the germline V gene. The CDR3 consists of 17 residues. The CDR3 region has the DNA TGCGCCAGCAGCCAAGACATTGGGACAGGGGGACAGCAGCCCCAGCATTTT. This codes for CASSQDIGTGGQQPQHF.

The chain couples TRBV6-5 to TRBJ1-2; 11 bases are shared with TRBD1. The CDR3 has 16 amino acids. The germline CDR1 and CDR2 sequences are MNHEY and SVGAGI. Trimming cost V 2 bases and J 4 bases; bases outside gene matches: 6. The CDR3 DNA follows: TGTGCCAGCAGTTACCTCAGGACAGGGGGCGGCTATGGCTACACCTTC. Protein: CASSYLRTGGGYGYTF.

This chain links TRBV4-3 with TRBJ1-1; no definite D call. Trimming removed 0 bases at V and 3 bases at J, with 11 bases between. The CDR3 loop spans 15 amino acids. Germline CDR1 is LGHNA and CDR2 is YSLEER. CDR3 sequence (DNA): TGCGCCAGCAGCCAAGAACTCTGGCAGGACACTGAAGCTTTCTTT. Translating it yields CASSQELWQDTEAFF.

The chain joins TRBV7-9 to TRBJ1-2; possible D gene TRBD1, 6 bases. Looked up from germline, CDR1 is SEHNR and CDR2 is FQNEAQ (reference sequence). V was trimmed by 5 bases and J by 2 bases, leaving 12 bases between them. The CDR3 totals 14 residues. The CDR3 nucleotides read TGTGCCAGCAGCCCTAGACAGGACAACTATGGCTACACCTTC. Translation: CASSPRQDNYGYTF.

The chain is built from TRBV29-1 and TRBJ2-3, with D maybe TRBD2 (6 bases). The germline gives CDR1 SQVTM, CDR2 ANQGSEA. This CDR3 is 13 amino acids long. Trimming left V 6 bases short and J 5 bases short, with 15 bases between. The CDR3 DNA reads as TGCAGCGTACGGGGGTTCGATCAAGATACGCAGTATTTT. Translated: CSVRGFDQDTQYF.

This clone was observed a handful of times. In DNA, the CDR3 is TGTGCCAGCAGCACCCCCCGCGGTCACCTCTACGAGCAGTACTTC. This translates into CASSTPRGHLYEQYF. J is TRBJ2-7 and V is TRBV11-2, with D hard to call. The CDR3 totals 15 residues. Germline CDR1 and CDR2: SGHAT and FQNNGV. V lost 5 bases and J lost 3, with 17 bases in between.

The genes are TRBV20-1 and TRBJ1-2; no firm D call. CDR1 is DFQATT and CDR2 is SNEGSKA in the germline V gene (reference sequence). This CDR3 has 11 amino acids. Trimming removed 6 bases at V and 3 bases at J, with 8 bases between. CDR3 in DNA: TGCAGTGCGTCCCAGGACTATGGCTACACCTTC. It translates to CSASQDYGYTF.

This clone was detected a few times. This chain links TRBV19 with TRBJ1-5; D not certain. This CDR3 spans 14 amino acids. CDR1 and CDR2 (germline): LNHDA, SQIVND (reference sequence). V was clipped by 3 bases and J by 2 bases, with 8 bases between them. The CDR3 protein is CASSILRGNQPQHF. CDR3 bases: TGTGCCAGTAGTATTCTGAGGGGCAATCAGCCCCAGCATTTT.

The CDR3 nucleotides are TGTGCCAGCAGCCAGCCCGGGACAGGGAACTATGGCTACACCTTC. Its translation is CASSQPGTGNYGYTF. The V gene is TRBV6-5, the J gene TRBJ1-2; 9 bases agree with TRBD1. The germline gives CDR1 MNHEY, CDR2 SVGAGI. V lost 6 bases to trimming and J lost 2 bases; unmatched junction nucleotides: 7. This CDR3 has 15 amino acids.

The chain uses TRBV14 and TRBJ1-2, with 8 bases lining up with TRBD1. Trimming took 2 bases from V and 8 from J; bases not matched to a gene: 7. The length of the CDR3 is 14 residues. Germline assignment: CDR1 SGHDN and CDR2 FVKESK. The CDR3 reads CASSQQDRARGYTF. CDR3 sequence (DNA): TGTGCCAGCAGCCAACAGGACAGGGCCCGGGGCTACACCTTC.

This sequence joins TRBV6-1 and TRBJ1-4, with 7 nucleotides matching TRBD1. Germline CDR1 MNHNS, CDR2 SASEGT. The ends lost 4 bases at V and 7 bases at J; junction bases unmatched: 6. CDR3 length: 14 amino acids. CDR3 bases: TGTGCCAGCAGTGCAGGACAGGCCTTTGAAAAACTGTTTTTT. Protein: CASSAGQAFEKLFF.

CDR3 coding DNA: TGTGCCAGCAGCTTAAATATAGGACTAGCCCTTAATGAGCAGTTCTTC. Translation gives CASSLNIGLALNEQFF. The chain uses TRBV7-2 and TRBJ2-1; 8 positions agree with TRBD2. The germline V gene has CDR1 SGHTA and CDR2 FQGNSA. The V and J ends lost 2 bases and 7 bases, in that order; junction bases with no gene match: 10. This CDR3 is built from 16 residues.